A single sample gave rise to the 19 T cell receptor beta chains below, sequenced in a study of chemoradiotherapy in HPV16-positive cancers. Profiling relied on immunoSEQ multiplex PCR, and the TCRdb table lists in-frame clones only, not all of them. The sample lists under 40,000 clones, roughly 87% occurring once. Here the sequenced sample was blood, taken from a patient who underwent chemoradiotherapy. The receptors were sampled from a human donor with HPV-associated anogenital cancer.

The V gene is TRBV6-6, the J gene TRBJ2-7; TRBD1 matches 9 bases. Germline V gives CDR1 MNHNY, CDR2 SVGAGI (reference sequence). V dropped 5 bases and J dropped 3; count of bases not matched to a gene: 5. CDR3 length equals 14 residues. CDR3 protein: CASSVGTGIYEQYF. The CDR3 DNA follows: TGTGCCAGCAGTGTCGGGACAGGGATCTACGAGCAGTACTTC.

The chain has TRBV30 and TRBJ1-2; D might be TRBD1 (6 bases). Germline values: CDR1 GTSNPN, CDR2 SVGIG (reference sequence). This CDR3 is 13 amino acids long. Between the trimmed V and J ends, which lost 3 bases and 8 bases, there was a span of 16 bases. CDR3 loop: CAWRMTRGVGYTF. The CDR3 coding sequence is TGTGCCTGGAGGATGACAAGGGGGGTAGGCTACACCTTC.

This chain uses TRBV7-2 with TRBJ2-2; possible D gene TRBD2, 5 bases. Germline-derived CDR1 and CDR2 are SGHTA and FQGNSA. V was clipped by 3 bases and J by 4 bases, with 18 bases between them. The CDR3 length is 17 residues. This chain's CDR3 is CASSFRGEGYGTGELFF. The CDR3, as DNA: TGTGCCAGCAGCTTCCGGGGTGAGGGATACGGCACCGGGGAGCTGTTTTTT.

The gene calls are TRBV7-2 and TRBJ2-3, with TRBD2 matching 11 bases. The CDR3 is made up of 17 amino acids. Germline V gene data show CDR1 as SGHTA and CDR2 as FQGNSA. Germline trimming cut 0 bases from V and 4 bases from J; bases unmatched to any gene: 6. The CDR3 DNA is TGTGCCAGCAGCTTAGCTACTAGCGGGAGAGGACCAGATACGCAGTATTTT. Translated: CASSLATSGRGPDTQYF. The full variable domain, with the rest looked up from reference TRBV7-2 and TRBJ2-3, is GAGVSQSPSNKVTEKGKDVELRCDPISGHTALYWYRQSLGQGLEFLIYFQGNSAPDKSGLPSDRFSAERTGGSVSTLTIQRTQQEDSAVYLCASSLATSGRGPDTQYFGPGTRLTVL.

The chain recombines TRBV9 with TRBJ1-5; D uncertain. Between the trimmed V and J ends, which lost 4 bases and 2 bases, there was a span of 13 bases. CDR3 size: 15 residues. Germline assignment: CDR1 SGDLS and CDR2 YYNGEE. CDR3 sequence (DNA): TGTGCCAGCAGCCCTCCGGAGGGTGGCAATCAGCCCCAGCATTTT. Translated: CASSPPEGGNQPQHF.

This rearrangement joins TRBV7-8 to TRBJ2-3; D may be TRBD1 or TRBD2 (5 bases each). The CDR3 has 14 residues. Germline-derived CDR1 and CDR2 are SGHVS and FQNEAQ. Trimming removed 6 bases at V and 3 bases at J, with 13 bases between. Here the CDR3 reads CASSSDGATDTQYF. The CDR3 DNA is TGTGCCAGCAGTAGCGACGGGGCAACAGATACGCAGTATTTT.

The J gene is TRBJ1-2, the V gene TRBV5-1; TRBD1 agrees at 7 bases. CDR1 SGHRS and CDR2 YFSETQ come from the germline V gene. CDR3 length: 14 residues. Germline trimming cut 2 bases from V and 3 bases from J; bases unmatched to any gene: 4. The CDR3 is CASSLNTGDYGYTF. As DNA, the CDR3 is TGCGCCAGCAGCTTAAATACAGGGGACTATGGCTACACCTTC.

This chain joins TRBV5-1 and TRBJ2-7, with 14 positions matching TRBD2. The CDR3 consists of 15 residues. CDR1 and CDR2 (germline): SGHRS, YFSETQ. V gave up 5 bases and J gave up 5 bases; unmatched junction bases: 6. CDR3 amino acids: CASREKGLAGDEQYF. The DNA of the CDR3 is TGCGCCAGCAGAGAAAAGGGACTAGCGGGAGACGAGCAGTACTTC.

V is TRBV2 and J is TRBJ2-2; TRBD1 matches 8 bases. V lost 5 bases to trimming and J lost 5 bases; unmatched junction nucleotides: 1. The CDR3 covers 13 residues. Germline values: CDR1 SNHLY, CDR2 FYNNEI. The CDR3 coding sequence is TGTGCCAGCAGTTACAGGGGGACCGGGGAGCTGTTTTTT. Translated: CASSYRGTGELFF.

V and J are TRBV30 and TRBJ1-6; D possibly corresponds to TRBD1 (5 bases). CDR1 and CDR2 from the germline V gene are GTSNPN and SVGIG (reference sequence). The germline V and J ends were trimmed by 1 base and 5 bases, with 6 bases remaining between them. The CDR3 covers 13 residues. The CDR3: CAWSAQDNSPLHF. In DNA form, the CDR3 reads TGTGCCTGGAGTGCACAGGATAATTCACCCCTCCACTTT.

Here the CDR3 DNA reads TGTGCTAGTGGTTTGATGCAGTCGGGAGCTTTCTTT. Translated: CASGLMQSGAFF. The chain is built from TRBV12-5 and TRBJ1-1; no definite D call. The CDR3 contains 12 residues. Germline CDR1 reads LGHNT; CDR2 reads FRNRAP. V lost 2 bases to trimming and J lost 10 bases, with 11 bases between them. The full variable domain, in which reference TRBV12-5 and TRBJ1-1 provide the parts outside the CDR3, is DARVTQTPRHKVTEMGQEVTMRCQPILGHNTVFWYRQTMMQGLELLAYFRNRAPLDDSGMPKDRFSAEMPDATLATLKIQPSEPRDSAVYFCASGLMQSGAFFGQGTRLTVV.

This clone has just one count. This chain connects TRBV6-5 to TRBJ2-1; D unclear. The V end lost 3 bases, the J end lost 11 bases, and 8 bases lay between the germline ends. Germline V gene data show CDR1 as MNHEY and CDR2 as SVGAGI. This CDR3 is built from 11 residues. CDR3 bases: TGTGCCAGCAGTTATGGACGGAAGCAGTTCTTC. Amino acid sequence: CASSYGRKQFF.

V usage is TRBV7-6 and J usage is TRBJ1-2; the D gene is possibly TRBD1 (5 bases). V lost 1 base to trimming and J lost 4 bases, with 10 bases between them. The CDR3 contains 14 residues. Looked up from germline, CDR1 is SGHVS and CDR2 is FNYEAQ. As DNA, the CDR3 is TGTGCCAGCAGCTTAGAGGGGACCTTCTATGGCTACACCTTC. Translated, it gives CASSLEGTFYGYTF.

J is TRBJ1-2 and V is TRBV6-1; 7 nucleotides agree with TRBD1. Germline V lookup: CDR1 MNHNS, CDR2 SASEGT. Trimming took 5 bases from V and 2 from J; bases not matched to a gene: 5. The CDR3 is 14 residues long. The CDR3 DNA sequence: TGTGCCAGCAGTTCGACAGGGAGAAACTATGGCTACACCTTC. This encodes CASSSTGRNYGYTF.

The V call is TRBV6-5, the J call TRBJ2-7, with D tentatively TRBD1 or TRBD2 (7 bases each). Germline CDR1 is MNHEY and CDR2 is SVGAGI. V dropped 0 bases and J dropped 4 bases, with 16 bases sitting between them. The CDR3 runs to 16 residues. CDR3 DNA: TGTGCCAGCAGTTACTCGAGGGGAGGGGGCCAATACGAGCAGTACTTC. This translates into CASSYSRGGGQYEQYF.

CDR3 sequence reads: CASSQRHRLTPNEKLFF. The CDR3 nucleotides are TGTGCCAGTAGTCAACGACATCGCCTTACTCCCAATGAAAAACTGTTTTTT. The chain is built from TRBV19 and TRBJ1-4; D uncertain. Germline V gene lookup returns CDR1 LNHDA and CDR2 SQIVND (reference sequence). This CDR3 is 17 amino acids long. V was trimmed by 5 bases and J by 5 bases, leaving 21 bases between them.

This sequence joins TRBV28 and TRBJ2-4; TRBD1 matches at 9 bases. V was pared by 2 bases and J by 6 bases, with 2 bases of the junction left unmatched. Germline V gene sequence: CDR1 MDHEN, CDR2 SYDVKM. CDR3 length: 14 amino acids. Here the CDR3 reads CASSLPDRGNIQYF. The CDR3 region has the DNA TGTGCCAGCAGTTTACCGGACAGGGGAAACATTCAGTACTTC.

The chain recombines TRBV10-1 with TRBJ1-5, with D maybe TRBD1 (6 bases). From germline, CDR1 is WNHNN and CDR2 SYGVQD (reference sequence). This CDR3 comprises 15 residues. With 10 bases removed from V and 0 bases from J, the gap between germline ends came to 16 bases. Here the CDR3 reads CANRERENSNQPQHF. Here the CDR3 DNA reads TGCGCCAACAGGGAAAGGGAAAATAGCAATCAGCCCCAGCATTTT.

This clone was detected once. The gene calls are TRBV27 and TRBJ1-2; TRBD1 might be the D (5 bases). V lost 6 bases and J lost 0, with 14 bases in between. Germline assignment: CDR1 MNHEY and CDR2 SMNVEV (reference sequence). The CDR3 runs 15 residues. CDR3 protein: CASSTNMGANYGYTF. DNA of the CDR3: TGTGCCAGCAGCACGAATATGGGGGCTAACTATGGCTACACCTTC.